The clone carrying this T cell receptor (beta chain) was observed a handful of times. Its antigen remains unidentified. This record comes from a study of identical twins. Findings of the study overall: Twins shared out-of-frame alpha sequences with excess low generation probability.

Template switching added a universal primer site, and cDNA bore unique molecular identifiers. TCRdb passed the 5' RACE reads through MiXCR, listing each CDR3 protein once. The sample consists of hundreds of thousands of distinct CDR3 sequences, 8.5% to 9% of them appearing once. Deletions cut 5 bases from V and 1 base from J, with 23 bases between. This CDR3 spans 18 amino acids. Germline V gene sequence: CDR1 SGHAT, CDR2 FQDESV (reference sequence). The sample was also reused in another study, on yellow fever vaccine responses in identical twins.

This TCR was sampled from a woman younger than 30 in good health. The chain has TRBV11-1 and TRBJ2-5, with D maybe TRBD1 (6 bases). The sequenced sample was PBMCs. This CDR3 reads CASSLEGWGRLIQETQYF. The CDR3 nucleotides are TGTGCCAGCAGCCTCGAAGGGTGGGGGCGGCTGATCCAAGAGACCCAGTACTTC.